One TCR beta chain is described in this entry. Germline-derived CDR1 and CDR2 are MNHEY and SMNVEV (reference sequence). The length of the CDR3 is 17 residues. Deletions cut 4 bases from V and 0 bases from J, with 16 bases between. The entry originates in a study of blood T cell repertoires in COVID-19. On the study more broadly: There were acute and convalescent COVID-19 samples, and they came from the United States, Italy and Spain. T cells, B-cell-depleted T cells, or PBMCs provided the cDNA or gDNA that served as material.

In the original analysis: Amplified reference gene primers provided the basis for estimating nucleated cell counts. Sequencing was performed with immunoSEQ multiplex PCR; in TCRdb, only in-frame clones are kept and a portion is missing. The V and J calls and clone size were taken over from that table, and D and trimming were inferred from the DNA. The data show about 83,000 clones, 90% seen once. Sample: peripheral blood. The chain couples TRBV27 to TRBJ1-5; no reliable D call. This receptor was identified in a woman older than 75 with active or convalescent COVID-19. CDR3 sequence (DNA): TGTGCCAGCAGTTCTTCTCCGGACTCCGATAGCAATCAGCCCCAGCATTTT. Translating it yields CASSSSPDSDSNQPQHF.